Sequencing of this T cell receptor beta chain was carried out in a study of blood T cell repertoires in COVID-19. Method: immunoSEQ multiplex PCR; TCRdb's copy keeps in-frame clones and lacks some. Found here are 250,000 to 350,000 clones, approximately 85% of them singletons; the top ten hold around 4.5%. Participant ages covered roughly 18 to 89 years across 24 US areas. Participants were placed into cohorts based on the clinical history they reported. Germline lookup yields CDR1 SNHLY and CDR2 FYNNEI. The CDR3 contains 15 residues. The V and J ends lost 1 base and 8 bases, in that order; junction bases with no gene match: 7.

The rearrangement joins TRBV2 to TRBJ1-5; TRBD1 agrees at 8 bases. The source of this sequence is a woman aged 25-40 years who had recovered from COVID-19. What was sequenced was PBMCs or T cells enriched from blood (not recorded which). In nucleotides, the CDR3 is TGTGCCAGCAGTGAAGTAGCAGGGGGCGGAGAGCCCCAGCATTTT. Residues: CASSEVAGGGEPQHF. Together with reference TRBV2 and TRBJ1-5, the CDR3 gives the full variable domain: EPEVTQTPSHQVTQMGQEVILRCVPISNHLYFYWYRQILGQKVEFLVSFYNNEISEKSEIFDDQFSVERPDGSNFTLKIRSTKLEDSAMYFCASSEVAGGGEPQHFGDGTRLSIL.